The 7 T cell receptor beta chains below all came from one sample that was sequenced in a study of T cells after yellow fever vaccination. TCRdb ran MiXCR on the 5' RACE reads and lists one entry per CDR3 protein. The top ten hold 20% to 25% of the sample, which has some 350,000 distinct CDR3 sequences, about 4% seen once. The sample here was PBMCs, taken 5 days after the yellow fever booster vaccination. The receptors come from a man aged 18 to 30 who received the YFV17D yellow fever vaccine.

This clonotype was recorded a few times. The rearrangement links TRBV24-1 to TRBJ2-2, with 7 bases that match TRBD2. V lost 3 bases to trimming and J lost 2 bases; unmatched junction nucleotides: 11. CDR3 length: 18 residues. Germline loops: CDR1 KGHDR, CDR2 SFDVKD. This CDR3 is CATSDGEETSRNTGELFF. CDR3 nucleotide sequence: TGTGCCACCAGTGATGGAGAAGAGACTAGCCGAAACACCGGGGAGCTGTTTTTT.

The V gene is TRBV12-3 or TRBV12-4, the J gene TRBJ1-4, with 10 bases aligning to TRBD1. The J segment lost 8 bases and the V segment lost 6 bases, leaving 9 bases of the junction unmatched. This CDR3 contains 15 residues. CDR3 sequence reads: CASRGWGQGLEKLFF. The CDR3 nucleotides read TGTGCCAGCAGAGGCTGGGGACAGGGGTTAGAAAAACTGTTTTTT.

This chain joins TRBV5-5 and TRBJ2-3; 8 bases line up with TRBD1. This CDR3 contains 18 residues. CDR1 is SGHKS, CDR2 YYEKEE, per germline (reference sequence). Trimming cost V 0 bases and J 2 bases; bases outside gene matches: 11. CDR3 DNA sequence: TGTGCCAGCAGCTTGGCCGGGTTAAGGGACAGGCACACAGATACGCAGTATTTT. As protein: CASSLAGLRDRHTDTQYF.

This clonotype was counted a few times. The chain is built from TRBV10-1 and TRBJ2-5; 7 nucleotides line up with TRBD1. The germline V gene has CDR1 WNHNN and CDR2 SYGVQD (reference sequence). The J segment lost 4 bases and the V segment lost 3 bases, leaving 8 bases of the junction unmatched. The CDR3 length is 15 residues. CDR3 in DNA: TGCGCCAGCAGTGATTCATTAGGGGGCGTAGAGACCCAGTACTTC. Translation: CASSDSLGGVETQYF.

There are a few counts of this clonotype. The genes are TRBV28 and TRBJ2-2; no firm D call. Germline V gene sequence: CDR1 MDHEN, CDR2 SYDVKM. V was shortened by 3 bases and J by 1 base, with 12 bases between the two germline ends. This CDR3 is 16 amino acids long. The CDR3 region is CASSFRIFVNTGELFF. The CDR3 DNA is TGTGCCAGCAGTTTCCGTATCTTTGTGAACACCGGGGAGCTGTTTTTT.

The chain uses TRBV27 and TRBJ1-1; D gene ambiguous. Germline values: CDR1 MNHEY, CDR2 SMNVEV (reference sequence). This CDR3 has 13 residues. Trimming took off 6 bases at V and 7 bases at J, with 15 bases between the two ends. The CDR3 loop reads CASSRKKWNEAFF. The CDR3 DNA sequence: TGTGCCAGCAGCCGCAAGAAATGGAATGAAGCTTTCTTT.

This clonotype turned up a few times. J is TRBJ1-2 and V is TRBV7-2; D perhaps matches TRBD1 (6 bases). CDR1 is SGHTA, CDR2 FQGNSA, per germline. The V gene lost 5 bases and the J gene lost 1 base, with 11 bases spanning the gap. The CDR3 is 14 amino acids. Here the CDR3 DNA reads TGTGCCAGCAGCCGCGGACAGATTAACTATGGCTACACCTTC. It is translated as CASSRGQINYGYTF. Full variable domain (remainder filled in from reference TRBV7-2 and TRBJ1-2): GAGVSQSPSNKVTEKGKDVELRCDPISGHTALYWYRQSLGQGLEFLIYFQGNSAPDKSGLPSDRFSAERTGGSVSTLTIQRTQQEDSAVYLCASSRGQINYGYTFGSGTRLTVV.